This TCR beta chain was identified in a study of molecular identifiers for immune sequencing clone quantification (dated by TCRdb to the late 2010s). Describing the broader study: For a replicate experiment, RNA from 20,000 or 100,000 naive CD8 T cells was divided into five aliquots, and four of the five aliquots were sequenced. CD8 T cells were used in a methods study to benchmark molecular-identifier clustering-based TCR repertoire sequencing (MIDCIRS) and TCR RNA copy counting.

The CDR3 covers 13 residues, taking in both the cysteine and the phenylalanine. Only the CDR3 DNA stays, 39 bases, in frame from base 1. V is pared back by 3 bases and J by 9 bases, with 15 bases lying between the germline termini. CDR1 and CDR2, looked up from the germline V gene (reference sequence), are DFQATT and SNEGSKA. The full study reports these points: A single cell's worth of spiked-in Jurkat TCR RNA was reported detectable even among under 1.1 million naive CD8 T cells. Without barcode sub-clustering, chimeric consensus sequences inflated TCR diversity; chimeras reached as high as 47%. In CMV-specific effector cells, clones with more than 20 RNA copies contained over 98% of molecules, whereas in naive cells such clones contained under 1% of molecules. Modeling indicated 2.5 to 3 TCR RNA copies recovered per cell, compared with about 10 by digital PCR, which implies a capture efficiency of approximately 30%. Naive libraries contained spiked-in Jurkat TCR RNA (roughly ten copies' worth), which is not part of the donor repertoire. Highly expanded clone sizes could be underestimated because identical TCR molecules may share a barcode.

Libraries of naive CD8 T cells were built from approximately 20,000 to 1,000,000 sorted cells, with 10%, 30% or 50% of the purified RNA used. On a BD FACSAria II, naive CD8 T cells were FACS-sorted as CD8+CD4-CCR7+CD45RA+ and collected into RLT Plus buffer. Detection sensitivity was tested by spiking Jurkat RNA equal to roughly nine TCR copies' worth into samples containing roughly 17,000-1,100,000 naive CD8 T cells. Enrichment of CD8 T cells was done with RosetteSep CD8+ T Cell Enrichment Cocktail plus Ficoll-Paque, and ACK red cell lysis came afterward. This clonotype has at least ten counts. Its specific antigen is unknown. Per-nucleotide qualities are absent, and no much larger clonotype sits a single base away. To prepare the library, PCR was applied. Instrument used: Illumina HiSeq 4000. Bulk TCR libraries were generated as previously described, with the TCR primers listed in Table S5 used. Purification of total RNA was performed with the Qiagen AllPrep DNA/RNA kit. Before any analysis, reads coming from multiple sequencing runs of the same library were combined into one pool. Per the source publication's procedure: Reads were retained only if the reads had an exact TCR constant sequence, and the retained reads were trimmed to 150 nt and grouped according to their 12-nt molecular barcodes. Reads in each barcode group were sub-clustered using a 15% Levenshtein threshold, and a quality-weighted consensus sequence was built for each RNA molecule. Non-functional sequences were excluded, and lower-count sequences lying one edit away from another sequence were also excluded. On the basis of fitting two negative binomial distributions, barcode sub-clusters with fewer than 20% of the maximum read count were discarded. Using fastp trimming at Q25 and MiXCR clonotype assembly, TCRdb reanalyzed the public sequencing data and kept in-frame beta chains. Every CDR3 protein is listed once, alongside the most common genes and DNA of its rows. The V and J calls shown here were made by TCRdb, not taken from the authors' results. A total of around 460,000 distinct CDR3 sequences appear in this sample, about 22% of them only once. Jointly, the top ten make up around 0.84% of the sample.

The source of this sequence is a human donor in good health. Some libraries in this study had Jurkat cell RNA spiked in. This sequence uses TRBV20-1 and TRBJ1-5, with the D gene call left open. What was sequenced was naive CD8+ T cells from blood, with Jurkat cell RNA spiked in. The meaning of the sample's cell subset or site label: FACS-sorted CD8+CD4-CCR7+CD45RA+ naive T cells. Here the CDR3 is given as CSASRPPGWPQHF. The nucleotides read TGCAGTGCTAGTAGGCCTCCGGGATGGCCCCAGCATTTT.